These 22 T cell receptor beta chains were sequenced from one sample in a study of cytomegalovirus exposure and HLA in healthy donors. The PCR contained 60 Vbeta and 13 Jbeta primers. Libraries were prepared by immunoSEQ multiplex PCR; TCRdb keeps only in-frame clonotypes and omits some of them. This table has about 110,000 clones, 80% to 90% appearing once. Sequenced input: PBMCs. The receptors were gathered from a man aged 50-60 years in good health and CMV-seronegative.

The rearrangement links TRBV5-1 to TRBJ1-2, with 9 bases that match TRBD1. V shed 4 bases, J shed 6 bases, and the junction held 10 bases outside the gene matches. CDR1 is SGHRS, CDR2 YFSETQ, per germline. The length of the CDR3 is 15 residues. CDR3 sequence reads: CASSPPGQGTDGYTF. The DNA for the CDR3 is TGCGCCAGCAGCCCCCCGGGACAGGGAACGGATGGCTACACCTTC.

This clone was recorded once. The rearrangement joins TRBV11-2 to TRBJ2-1; 15 positions match TRBD2. This CDR3 comprises 16 residues. Germline V gives CDR1 SGHAT, CDR2 FQNNGV. With 5 bases clipped from V and 5 bases from J, the junction kept 4 bases outside the gene matches. CDR3: CASSRGLAGGNNEQFF. CDR3 in DNA: TGTGCCAGCAGCAGGGGACTAGCGGGGGGAAACAATGAGCAGTTCTTC.

This clone has just a few counts. This chain uses TRBV5-4 with TRBJ1-5; D uncertain. This CDR3 is built from 13 residues. V lost 0 bases, J lost 5 bases, and 6 bases lay in between. The germline V gene encodes CDR1 SGHNT and CDR2 YYREEE (reference sequence). The CDR3 is CASSLDGDQPQHF. CDR3 DNA: TGTGCCAGCAGCTTGGACGGAGATCAGCCCCAGCATTTT. The whole variable domain, remainder taken from reference TRBV5-4 and TRBJ1-5, is ETGVTQSPTHLIKTRGQQVTLRCSSQSGHNTVSWYQQALGQGPQFIFQYYREEENGRGNFPPRFSGLQFPNYSSELNVNALELDDSALYLCASSLDGDQPQHFGDGTRLSIL.

Remarks on this clone: One junction end disagrees with the germline gene, perhaps due to a read error. The chain recombines TRBV7-9 with TRBJ1-4; D unresolved. The CDR3 is made up of 12 amino acids. Germline V CDR1 and CDR2: SEHNR, FQNEAQ (reference sequence). The CDR3 region has the DNA TGTTCCAGCAGCTTAGACTCAGGAAAACTGTTTTTT. It is translated as CSSSLDSGKLFF.

V and J are TRBV4-3 and TRBJ1-6; 8 bases align to TRBD1. Germline trimming cut 0 bases from V and 7 bases from J; bases unmatched to any gene: 8. The CDR3 covers 17 residues. The germline V gene encodes CDR1 LGHNA and CDR2 YSLEER. CDR3 in amino acids: CASSQEVVQGANSPLHF. For the CDR3, the DNA is TGCGCCAGCAGCCAAGAAGTCGTTCAGGGGGCCAATTCACCCCTCCACTTT.

This chain links TRBV7-3 with TRBJ2-3; TRBD2 aligns across 7 bases. CDR3 length: 16 amino acids. CDR1 and CDR2 from the germline V gene are SGHTA and FQGTGA. V lost 2 bases and J lost 0; bases outside the gene matches: 5. The chain's CDR3 is CASSLFGRGSTDTQYF. The CDR3 region has the DNA TGTGCCAGCAGCTTATTTGGGCGGGGGAGCACAGATACGCAGTATTTT. Together with reference TRBV7-3 and TRBJ2-3, the CDR3 gives the full variable domain: GAGVSQTPSNKVTEKGKYVELRCDPISGHTALYWYRQSLGQGPEFLIYFQGTGAADDSGLPNDRFFAVRPEGSVSTLKIQRTERGDSAVYLCASSLFGRGSTDTQYFGPGTRLTVL.

CDR3 loop: CASSEGQGAVGETQYF. CDR3 DNA sequence: TGTGCCAGCAGTGAGGGACAGGGGGCGGTCGGGGAGACCCAGTACTTC. The rearrangement joins TRBV25-1 to TRBJ2-5, with 12 bases matching TRBD1. The CDR3 has 16 amino acids. Germline-derived CDR1 and CDR2 are MGHDK and SYGVNS. J gave up 5 bases and V 3 bases, and 7 bases lay outside the gene matches.

The chain is built from TRBV2 and TRBJ1-2; D gene ambiguous. V was cut by 5 bases and J by 9 bases, with 16 bases left in between. CDR1 and CDR2 from the germline V gene are SNHLY and FYNNEI. The length of the CDR3 is 13 residues. Written as DNA, the CDR3 is TGTGCCAGCAGTAAGATCCGCGGAGGGAGCTACACCTTC. Residues: CASSKIRGGSYTF.

The chain joins TRBV28 to TRBJ2-2; maybe TRBD1 (6 bases). The CDR3 runs 12 residues. V was shortened by 10 bases and J by 3 bases, with 9 bases between the two germline ends. Germline V gene lookup returns CDR1 MDHEN and CDR2 SYDVKM. The CDR3, as DNA: TGTGCCATCCGACAGGACACCGGGGAGCTGTTTTTT. It translates to CAIRQDTGELFF.

The rearrangement joins TRBV7-9 to TRBJ2-3; D possibly corresponds to TRBD2 (5 bases). The CDR3 runs to 15 residues. Germline V lookup: CDR1 SEHNR, CDR2 FQNEAQ (reference sequence). The V end lost 1 base, the J end lost 3 bases, and 11 bases lay between the germline ends. The CDR3 loop reads CASSLEGRGTDTQYF. The DNA of the CDR3 is TGTGCCAGCAGCTTAGAGGGTCGCGGGACAGATACGCAGTATTTT.

The chain has TRBV6-5 and TRBJ1-2; D perhaps matches TRBD1 (5 bases). The ends were cut back, 7 bases at V and 0 bases at J, with 15 bases in the middle. This CDR3 is 15 amino acids long. CDR1 and CDR2 (germline): MNHEY, SVGAGI. DNA for the CDR3: TGTGCCAGCAAAACGACAGCGCTAACTAACTATGGCTACACCTTC. Its translation is CASKTTALTNYGYTF.

V usage is TRBV19 and J usage is TRBJ2-2; TRBD2 matches 8 bases. Germline-derived CDR1 and CDR2 are LNHDA and SQIVND (reference sequence). This CDR3 region has 17 residues. The V gene end was trimmed by 0 bases and the J gene end by 6 bases; junction bases not matched to a gene: 9. This chain's CDR3 is CASSIDRSGGLAGELFF. The CDR3 DNA reads TGTGCCAGTAGTATAGATCGAAGCGGGGGACTTGCCGGGGAGCTGTTTTTT.

This sequence joins TRBV4-1 and TRBJ2-1; 12 bases agree with TRBD2. The CDR3 runs to 16 residues. The ends lost 3 bases at V and 9 bases at J; junction bases unmatched: 9. Germline V gives CDR1 MGHRA, CDR2 YSYEKL. The CDR3 nucleotides read TGCGCCAGCAGCCAGAGCGGACTAGCGGGGAATAGTGAGCAGTTCTTC. Encoded protein: CASSQSGLAGNSEQFF.

The V and J genes are TRBV19 and TRBJ1-2, with D unclear. Trimming removed 8 bases from V and 6 bases from J, with 13 bases in between. The CDR3 spans 12 residues. In germline, CDR1 is LNHDA, CDR2 SQIVND (reference sequence). The DNA for the CDR3 is TGTGCCAGTTCCCGGGAGGTAAATGGCTACACCTTC. This gives the protein CASSREVNGYTF.

This clone was seen only a few times. The chain recombines TRBV7-8 with TRBJ2-3; D is unresolved. Trimming cost V 5 bases and J 0 bases, with 12 bases left between them. The CDR3 has 15 amino acids. CDR1 and CDR2 from the germline V gene are SGHVS and FQNEAQ. The CDR3 reads CASSLPPPSTDTQYF. The CDR3 coding sequence is TGTGCCAGCAGCCTCCCCCCCCCTAGCACAGATACGCAGTATTTT.

The V call is TRBV7-3, the J call TRBJ2-7, with D tentatively TRBD2 (5 bases). The CDR3 is 15 amino acids. CDR1 is SGHTA, CDR2 FQGTGA, per germline. Trimming left V 4 bases short and J 7 bases short, with 20 bases between. The CDR3 coding sequence is TGTGCCAGCAGCTCCTTAGCGAGGGCCGAGGGAGAGCAGTACTTC. Its protein is CASSSLARAEGEQYF.

As regards this clone: Other DNA sequences of this sample code for an identical CDR3. This chain connects TRBV6-5 to TRBJ2-3; no definite D call. This CDR3 contains 12 residues. V lost 5 bases and J lost 1, with 4 bases in between. Germline CDR1 is MNHEY and CDR2 is SVGAGI. The CDR3 sequence: CASSRGTDTQYF. CDR3 coding DNA: TGTGCCAGCAGTCGGGGCACAGATACGCAGTATTTT.

The genes are TRBV27 and TRBJ2-7, with 9 bases matching TRBD1. CDR1 MNHEY and CDR2 SMNVEV come from the germline V gene (reference sequence). The V segment lost 4 bases and the J segment 3 bases; nucleotides outside the gene matches: 10. The CDR3 length is 16 residues. The CDR3 nucleotides read TGTGCCAGCAGTTCCGCCCCCGGGACAGGGAACTACGAGCAGTACTTC. Translated: CASSSAPGTGNYEQYF.

V gene TRBV10-3 combines with J gene TRBJ1-1; D is unclear. The germline CDR1 and CDR2 sequences are ENHRY and SYGVKD. V lost 7 bases to trimming and J lost 5 bases, with 20 bases between them. This CDR3 has 15 amino acids. CDR3 coding DNA: TGTGCCATCACCAGAAAACATAACGAACAGACTGAAGCTTTCTTT. Protein: CAITRKHNEQTEAFF.

The chain is built from TRBV6-1 and TRBJ1-1, with unresolved D. Trimming stripped 4 bases from V and 11 bases from J, with 20 bases between. The CDR3 length is 14 residues. Germline V gene sequence: CDR1 MNHNS, CDR2 SASEGT. The CDR3 protein is CASSAGGGSLWAFF. CDR3 in DNA: TGTGCCAGCAGTGCCGGTGGCGGATCACTGTGGGCTTTCTTT.

The V and J genes are TRBV7-6 and TRBJ1-3; D remains unclear. In germline, CDR1 is SGHVS, CDR2 FNYEAQ. The CDR3 is 15 amino acids. The V end lost 1 base, the J end lost 0 bases, and 7 bases lay between the germline ends. The CDR3 DNA is TGTGCCAGCAGCTTAGGAGCGAACTCTGGAAACACCATATATTTT. This gives the protein CASSLGANSGNTIYF.

This chain joins TRBV18 and TRBJ2-5; TRBD1 matches 7 bases. This CDR3 has 13 amino acids. V lost 6 bases, J lost 2 bases, and 3 bases stayed unmatched. CDR1 is KGHSH, CDR2 LQKENI, per germline. This chain's CDR3 is CASSGTEQETQYF. CDR3 nucleotides: TGTGCCAGCTCGGGGACAGAACAAGAGACCCAGTACTTC.